A selection of T cell receptor beta chains follows, all from one sample in a study of blood T cell repertoires in COVID-19. TCRdb's copy holds only in-frame clones and misses some; the assay was immunoSEQ multiplex PCR. The sample lists tens of thousands of clones; around nine tenths were seen once. The sample was peripheral blood. The origin of the receptors is a man aged 50-59 years with active or convalescent COVID-19. Both conserved end residues are part of each CDR3. D genes are given only for firm matches. Size tells how often a clone was seen (once, few, many) or the class of an expanded clone, and some rows leave it out.

j_call | d_call | v_call | clone_size | cdr3_aa | cdr3_nt
TRBJ1-1 | - | TRBV18 | once | CASSPGGLRNTEAFF | TGTGCCAGCTCACCAGGGGGCCTCCGGAACACTGAAGCTTTCTTT
TRBJ2-3 | TRBD2 | TRBV10-3 | - | CAISDGLAGAQGTDTQYF | TGTGCCATCAGCGATGGACTAGCGGGAGCCCAGGGGACAGATACGCAGTATTTT
TRBJ1-1 | - | TRBV28 | - | CASSSQGSTEAFF | TGTGCCAGCAGTTCCCAGGGGAGCACTGAAGCTTTCTTT
TRBJ2-6 | - | TRBV28 | - | CASGDSGANVLTF | TGTGCCAGCGGCGACTCCGGGGCCAACGTCCTGACTTTC
TRBJ1-1 | TRBD1 | TRBV4-1 | - | CASSQIDRGGAFF | TGCGCCAGCAGCCAAATAGACAGGGGGGGAGCTTTCTTT
TRBJ2-5 | TRBD1 | TRBV5-4 | - | CASSPAGTGLETQYF | TGTGCCAGCAGCCCAGCCGGGACAGGGTTAGAGACCCAGTACTTC
TRBJ1-1 | - | TRBV6-6 | - | CASRTQNTEAFF | TGTGCCAGCAGGACACAGAACACTGAAGCTTTCTTT
TRBJ1-2 | - | TRBV18 | - | CASSPNRENYGYTF | TGTGCCAGCTCACCAAACAGGGAGAACTATGGCTACACCTTC
TRBJ2-7 | - | TRBV10-1 | - | CASSEVPTYEQYF | TGCGCCAGCAGTGAGGTACCTACCTACGAGCAGTACTTC
TRBJ1-3 | - | TRBV25-1 | - | CASSEYKAGRSGNTIYF | TGTGCCAGCAGTGAATATAAGGCGGGGAGGTCTGGAAACACCATATATTTT
TRBJ1-2 | - | TRBV30 | few | CAWSVLHNSRTF | TGTGCCTGGAGTGTTCTCCACAACTCGAGGACCTTC
TRBJ1-4 | TRBD1 | TRBV6-2/TRBV6-3 | - | CASSPDRGRVEKLFF | TGTGCCAGCAGTCCCGACAGGGGGCGGGTTGAAAAACTGTTTTTT
TRBJ1-1 | - | TRBV28 | - | CASSLRDRQTNTEAFF | TGTGCCAGCAGTTTACGAGATCGACAGACCAACACTGAAGCTTTCTTT
TRBJ1-5 | TRBD1 | TRBV7-2 | once | CASSGPGTGYNQPQHF | TGTGCCAGCAGCGGACCCGGGACAGGCTACAATCAGCCCCAGCATTTT
TRBJ2-5 | TRBD1 | TRBV3-1/TRBV3-2 | - | CASSQQQGGETQYF | TGTGCCAGCAGCCAACAACAGGGGGGAGAGACCCAGTACTTC
TRBJ1-4 | - | TRBV7-9 | - | CASSLGAGRGDEKLFF | TGTGCCAGCAGCTTAGGGGCGGGCAGGGGAGATGAAAAACTGTTTTTT
TRBJ1-4 | TRBD1 | TRBV5-1 | - | CASPYPGQGAFTNEKLFF | TGCGCCAGCCCCTACCCGGGACAGGGGGCTTTTACTAATGAAAAACTGTTTTTT
TRBJ2-3 | - | TRBV10-3 | - | CAIRRLGTDTQYF | TGTGCCATCAGACGTCTAGGTACAGATACGCAGTATTTT
TRBJ1-6 | - | TRBV3-1/TRBV3-2 | once | CASSTQGWNSPLHF | TGTGCCAGCAGCACTCAGGGGTGGAATTCACCCCTCCACTTT
TRBJ2-7 | - | TRBV6-2/TRBV6-3 | few | CASSYSDSFYEQYF | TGTGCCAGCAGTTACTCGGACAGCTTTTACGAGCAGTACTTC
TRBJ1-5 | - | TRBV4-1 | few | CASSQGLTGNQPQHF | TGCGCCAGCAGCCAAGGGTTGACAGGTAATCAGCCCCAGCATTTT
TRBJ1-5 | - | TRBV16 | - | CASTTTWYQPQHF | TGTGCCAGCACCACGACTTGGTATCAGCCCCAGCATTTT
TRBJ1-1 | TRBD1 | TRBV28 | - | CASSSGQGNTEAFF | TGTGCCAGCAGTTCCGGACAGGGGAACACTGAAGCTTTCTTT
TRBJ1-2 | - | TRBV24-1 | - | CATSPGEPYGYTF | TGTGCCACCAGTCCTGGGGAGCCCTATGGCTACACCTTC
TRBJ1-1 | TRBD1 | TRBV19 | - | CASSIGTGGIEAFF | TGTGCCAGTAGTATTGGGACAGGGGGCATTGAAGCTTTCTTT
TRBJ2-1 | TRBD1 | TRBV24-1 | once | CATSDSYPTGAGNEQFF | TGTGCCACCAGTGATTCCTACCCGACAGGGGCCGGCAATGAGCAGTTCTTC
TRBJ2-7 | - | TRBV5-1 | - | CASSTGQKSYEQYF | TGCGCCAGCAGCACCGGACAGAAATCCTACGAGCAGTACTTC
TRBJ1-5 | - | TRBV6-6 | - | CASSYGPGGQPQHF | TGTGCCAGCAGTTACGGACCGGGCGGGCAGCCCCAGCATTTT
TRBJ1-5 | - | TRBV28 | - | CASRTYRSDSNQPQHF | TGTGCCAGCAGAACCTACAGATCGGATAGCAATCAGCCCCAGCATTTT
TRBJ2-4 | TRBD1 | TRBV5-1 | - | CASTPFRDSIIIQYF | TGCGCCAGCACCCCTTTCCGGGACAGCATAATAATTCAGTACTTC
TRBJ2-7 | TRBD1 | TRBV6-2/TRBV6-3 | - | CASSYEGATYEQYF | TGTGCCAGCAGTTATGAGGGGGCAACGTACGAGCAGTACTTC
TRBJ2-4 | TRBD2 | TRBV4-1 | - | CASSQPAGGREYNLKNIQYF | TGCGCCAGCAGCCAACCTGCGGGGGGTAGGGAGTACAATCTCAAAAACATTCAGTACTTC
TRBJ2-3 | - | TRBV2 | - | CASSEQGRLDTQYF | TGTGCCAGCAGTGAGCAGGGAAGGTTAGATACGCAGTATTTT
TRBJ2-1 | - | TRBV10-3 | - | CAHGAAQYNEQFF | TGTGCCCACGGAGCAGCCCAATACAATGAGCAGTTCTTC
TRBJ2-3 | TRBD2 | TRBV5-4 | - | CASSVTSGGTGDTQYF | TGTGCCAGCAGCGTGACTAGCGGGGGGACAGGAGATACGCAGTATTTT
TRBJ2-1 | - | TRBV6-1 | - | CASSEVEEQFF | TGTGCCAGCAGTGAAGTAGAAGAGCAGTTCTTC
TRBJ2-2 | - | TRBV2 | - | CASEGRENSGELFF | TGTGCCAGCGAAGGCAGGGAAAATTCCGGGGAGCTGTTTTTT
TRBJ2-3 | TRBD2 | TRBV29-1 | - | CSVEDPIAGELTDTQYF | TGCAGCGTTGAAGATCCAATAGCGGGGGAACTCACAGATACGCAGTATTTT
TRBJ1-1 | - | TRBV21-1 | - | CASSKQGLNTEAFF | TGTGCCAGCAGCAAACAGGGGCTGAACACTGAAGCTTTCTTT
TRBJ1-2 | TRBD1 | TRBV19 | - | CASTRTGGDYGYTF | TGTGCCAGTACCAGGACAGGGGGCGACTATGGCTACACCTTC
TRBJ1-1 | - | TRBV6-5 | - | CASRSGGRNTEAFF | TGTGCCAGCAGGTCAGGAGGGAGGAACACTGAAGCTTTCTTT
TRBJ2-1 | TRBD1 | TRBV2 | - | CASSEEGGQGNEQFF | TGTGCCAGCAGTGAAGAGGGGGGACAGGGCAATGAGCAGTTCTTC
TRBJ2-1 | TRBD1 | TRBV19 | few | CASSSGTGRERNEQFF | TGTGCCAGTAGTTCCGGGACAGGGAGGGAGAGGAATGAGCAGTTCTTC
TRBJ1-2 | TRBD1 | TRBV20-1 | - | CSASRTGGSYGYTF | TGCAGTGCTAGTAGGACAGGGGGATCCTATGGCTACACCTTC
TRBJ2-7 | TRBD1 | TRBV30 | - | CALEILDRSSYEQYF | TGTGCCTTGGAAATTCTGGACAGGAGCTCCTACGAGCAGTACTTC
TRBJ1-1 | - | TRBV13 | - | CASSLERNTEAFF | TGTGCCAGCAGCTTAGAGAGGAACACTGAAGCTTTCTTT
TRBJ2-1 | - | TRBV11-2 | - | CASSPRQTLRDNEQFF | TGTGCCAGCAGCCCCCGACAGACCTTACGGGACAATGAGCAGTTCTTC
TRBJ1-1 | - | TRBV19 | - | CASSIEVNTEAFF | TGTGCCAGTAGTATCGAGGTGAACACTGAAGCTTTCTTT
TRBJ2-7 | - | TRBV11-3 | - | CASSSTVGEQYF | TGTGCCAGCAGCTCCACAGTCGGCGAGCAGTACTTC
TRBJ1-4 | TRBD1 | TRBV5-5 | - | CASSLGTGGEKLFF | TGTGCCAGCAGCTTGGGGACAGGGGGAGAAAAACTGTTTTTT
TRBJ1-5 | TRBD1 | TRBV28 | - | CASSAIPTGVGDQPQHF | TGTGCCAGCAGCGCTATCCCGACAGGGGTGGGGGATCAGCCCCAGCATTTT
TRBJ2-7 | - | TRBV6-5 | - | CASRPGSSYEQYF | TGTGCCAGCAGGCCGGGGAGCTCCTACGAGCAGTACTTC
TRBJ1-5 | - | TRBV6-5 | - | CASKMAGDQPQHF | TGTGCCAGCAAAATGGCAGGGGATCAGCCCCAGCATTTT
TRBJ1-6 | - | TRBV2 | - | CASRGDGNSPLHF | TGTGCCAGCAGGGGTGACGGGAATTCACCCCTCCACTTT